This is a list of T cell receptor beta chains from one sample in a study of shared clonotypes between healthy human individuals. Sequencing used immunoSEQ multiplex PCR; TCRdb keeps in-frame clones, though not all of them. The sample shows about 2.1 million clones, 93% of them seen only once. Sequenced input: naive CD8+ T cells from PBMCs. Receptors originate from a man aged 18-30 years in good health. Some clones in this sample may be carry-over from other donors' samples. The CDR3 runs from the conserved cysteine through the conserved F or W. The D gene is left open where the match is weak. A row's size may be missing; if present it is once, few, many or a size class.

d_gene: TRBD1; len: 14; v_gene: TRBV28; j_gene: TRBJ2-3; abundance: NA; CDR3aa: CASSLYQGADTQYF; CDR3nt: TGTGCCAGCAGTTTATACCAGGGGGCAGATACGCAGTATTTT
d_gene: NA; len: 15; v_gene: TRBV28; j_gene: TRBJ2-1; abundance: NA; CDR3aa: CASSIGPIAYNEQFF; CDR3nt: TGTGCCAGCAGTATAGGACCCATAGCGTACAATGAGCAGTTCTTC
d_gene: NA; len: 12; v_gene: TRBV7-2; j_gene: TRBJ2-1; abundance: NA; CDR3aa: CASSPRYNEQFF; CDR3nt: TGTGCCAGCAGCCCCCGATACAATGAGCAGTTCTTC
d_gene: NA; len: 14; v_gene: TRBV9; j_gene: TRBJ2-1; abundance: NA; CDR3aa: CASSLGPDSVEQFF; CDR3nt: TGTGCCAGCAGCCTCGGACCGGATTCGGTTGAGCAGTTCTTC
d_gene: NA; len: 13; v_gene: TRBV28; j_gene: TRBJ2-7; abundance: NA; CDR3aa: CASRPRVYYEQYF; CDR3nt: TGTGCCAGCAGGCCCCGGGTGTACTACGAGCAGTACTTC
d_gene: NA; len: 12; v_gene: TRBV27; j_gene: TRBJ2-3; abundance: NA; CDR3aa: CASRDSTNTQYF; CDR3nt: TGTGCCAGCCGGGACTCCACAAATACGCAGTATTTT
d_gene: NA; len: 17; v_gene: TRBV4-1; j_gene: TRBJ2-1; abundance: NA; CDR3aa: CASSQDHRTSSYNEQFF; CDR3nt: TGCGCCAGCAGCCAAGATCATAGGACAAGTTCCTACAATGAGCAGTTCTTC
d_gene: NA; len: 14; v_gene: TRBV7-9; j_gene: TRBJ1-2; abundance: NA; CDR3aa: CASSLGGGTLGYTF; CDR3nt: TGTGCCAGCAGCTTAGGGGGCGGAACCCTCGGCTACACCTTC
d_gene: NA; len: 14; v_gene: TRBV19; j_gene: TRBJ2-7; abundance: NA; CDR3aa: CASSIVSPADEQYF; CDR3nt: TGTGCCAGTAGTATTGTAAGCCCCGCCGACGAGCAGTACTTC
d_gene: NA; len: 13; v_gene: TRBV7-9; j_gene: TRBJ2-3; abundance: once; CDR3aa: CASSSGGTDTQYF; CDR3nt: TGTGCCAGCAGCAGCGGAGGCACAGATACGCAGTATTTT
d_gene: NA; len: 14; v_gene: TRBV28; j_gene: TRBJ1-1; abundance: NA; CDR3aa: CASSFFRENTEAFF; CDR3nt: TGTGCCAGCAGTTTCTTCCGGGAGAACACTGAAGCTTTCTTT
d_gene: TRBD1; len: 13; v_gene: TRBV10-3; j_gene: TRBJ1-2; abundance: NA; CDR3aa: CAITLGQEYGYTF; CDR3nt: TGTGCCATCACCCTTGGACAGGAGTATGGCTACACCTTC
d_gene: NA; len: 13; v_gene: TRBV19; j_gene: TRBJ1-1; abundance: NA; CDR3aa: CASSIGQAYEAFF; CDR3nt: TGTGCCAGTAGTATAGGACAGGCCTATGAAGCTTTCTTT
d_gene: NA; len: 16; v_gene: TRBV7-6; j_gene: TRBJ1-2; abundance: NA; CDR3aa: CASSLGGSKSGYGYTF; CDR3nt: TGTGCCAGCAGCTTAGGTGGCAGCAAATCCGGCTATGGCTACACCTTC
d_gene: TRBD1; len: 16; v_gene: TRBV9; j_gene: TRBJ1-5; abundance: few; CDR3aa: CASSLSGQVSNQPQHF; CDR3nt: TGTGCCAGCAGCCTCTCAGGACAGGTTAGCAATCAGCCCCAGCATTTT
d_gene: TRBD2; len: 15; v_gene: TRBV9; j_gene: TRBJ2-7; abundance: few; CDR3aa: CASSVGSSGTYEQYF; CDR3nt: TGTGCCAGCAGCGTAGGCTCTAGCGGGACCTACGAGCAGTACTTC
d_gene: TRBD2; len: 15; v_gene: TRBV15; j_gene: TRBJ2-7; abundance: NA; CDR3aa: CATSMRTSRVYEQYF; CDR3nt: TGTGCCACCAGCATGCGGACTAGCCGAGTGTACGAGCAGTACTTC
d_gene: NA; len: 15; v_gene: TRBV7-6; j_gene: TRBJ2-1; abundance: NA; CDR3aa: CASSATQGPYNEQFF; CDR3nt: TGTGCCAGCAGCGCTACTCAGGGGCCCTACAATGAGCAGTTCTTC
d_gene: TRBD1; len: 16; v_gene: TRBV9; j_gene: TRBJ2-2; abundance: NA; CDR3aa: CASSSWTGRATGELFF; CDR3nt: TGTGCCAGCAGCTCCTGGACAGGGCGGGCGACCGGGGAGCTGTTTTTT
d_gene: NA; len: 19; v_gene: TRBV7-9; j_gene: TRBJ2-6; abundance: once; CDR3aa: CASSPPDSSVVFWANVLTF; CDR3nt: TGTGCCAGCAGCCCTCCCGACAGTTCTGTGGTCTTTTGGGCCAACGTCCTGACTTTC
d_gene: NA; len: 13; v_gene: TRBV25-1; j_gene: TRBJ2-7; abundance: NA; CDR3aa: CASSEWVAYEQYF; CDR3nt: TGTGCCAGCAGTGAATGGGTAGCCTACGAGCAGTACTTC
d_gene: TRBD2; len: 15; v_gene: TRBV11-1; j_gene: TRBJ2-1; abundance: NA; CDR3aa: CASSFLEGGYNEQFF; CDR3nt: TGTGCCAGCAGCTTCTTAGAGGGAGGGTACAATGAGCAGTTCTTC
d_gene: NA; len: 18; v_gene: TRBV21-1; j_gene: TRBJ2-4; abundance: NA; CDR3aa: CASSKDEARGGAKNIQYF; CDR3nt: TGTGCCAGCAGCAAGGACGAGGCCCGAGGCGGGGCCAAAAACATTCAGTACTTC
d_gene: TRBD2; len: 15; v_gene: TRBV28; j_gene: TRBJ2-7; abundance: NA; CDR3aa: CASSLTASGTYEQYF; CDR3nt: TGTGCCAGCAGTTTAACGGCTAGCGGTACCTACGAGCAGTACTTC
d_gene: NA; len: 15; v_gene: TRBV10-3; j_gene: TRBJ2-7; abundance: NA; CDR3aa: CAISELSLSSYEQYF; CDR3nt: TGTGCCATCAGTGAACTCTCCTTGAGCTCCTACGAGCAGTACTTC
d_gene: NA; len: 13; v_gene: TRBV11-2; j_gene: TRBJ2-7; abundance: few; CDR3aa: CASSLVGNYEQYF; CDR3nt: TGTGCCAGCAGCTTAGTCGGGAACTACGAGCAGTACTTC
d_gene: TRBD1; len: 15; v_gene: TRBV13; j_gene: TRBJ1-2; abundance: NA; CDR3aa: CASSLGRTGGHGYTF; CDR3nt: TGTGCCAGCAGCTTAGGGCGGACAGGGGGCCATGGCTACACCTTC
d_gene: NA; len: 15; v_gene: TRBV9; j_gene: TRBJ2-1; abundance: once; CDR3aa: CASSVGRGGYNEQFF; CDR3nt: TGTGCCAGCAGCGTAGGCAGGGGAGGGTACAATGAGCAGTTCTTC
d_gene: NA; len: 14; v_gene: TRBV30; j_gene: TRBJ2-2; abundance: NA; CDR3aa: CAWSNLGVSGELFF; CDR3nt: TGTGCCTGGAGTAACCTCGGGGTGTCCGGGGAGCTGTTTTTT
d_gene: NA; len: 15; v_gene: TRBV12-5; j_gene: TRBJ1-1; abundance: once; CDR3aa: CASGLEWGTNTEAFF; CDR3nt: TGTGCTAGTGGTTTGGAATGGGGGACGAACACTGAAGCTTTCTTT
d_gene: NA; len: 12; v_gene: TRBV6-5; j_gene: TRBJ1-1; abundance: NA; CDR3aa: CATLRGGTEAFF; CDR3nt: TGTGCCACCCTAAGGGGAGGGACTGAAGCTTTCTTT
d_gene: NA; len: 14; v_gene: TRBV28; j_gene: TRBJ2-7; abundance: NA; CDR3aa: CASSPYDGPYEQYF; CDR3nt: TGTGCCAGCAGTCCCTATGACGGACCCTACGAGCAGTACTTC
d_gene: NA; len: 16; v_gene: TRBV11-1; j_gene: TRBJ1-1; abundance: NA; CDR3aa: CASSLAWQEMNTEAFF; CDR3nt: TGTGCCAGCAGCTTAGCTTGGCAGGAAATGAACACTGAAGCTTTCTTT